One sample yielded the 16 T cell receptor beta chains listed below, sequenced in a study of prognosis after radiotherapy for stage I lung cancer. The study amplified the TCR beta CDR3 region from genomic DNA. This amplification was carried out by two rounds of multiplex PCR. Amplification in first-round PCR relied on primers specific to each TRBV and TRBJ gene. Each CDR3 protein is one row after TCRdb ran MiXCR on the multiplex PCR reads. The table has fewer than 35,000 distinct CDR3 sequences, roughly 52% seen once. Sequencing was performed on PBMCs, taken before or after stereotactic body radiation therapy (not recorded which). The receptor source for this set is a donor older than 45 with non-small cell lung cancer.

The chain combines TRBV20-1 with TRBJ1-2; D is possibly TRBD1 (5 bases). The germline CDR1 and CDR2 sequences are DFQATT and SNEGSKA (reference sequence). With 8 bases removed from V and 8 bases from J, the gap between germline ends came to 21 bases. The CDR3 is 13 amino acids. The CDR3 region is CSSPGTFGRGYTF. The CDR3 bases are TGCAGTTCCCCCGGGACTTTCGGGAGGGGCTACACCTTC.

The rearrangement joins TRBV15 to TRBJ2-1; D may be TRBD2 (6 bases). This CDR3 is 14 amino acids long. CDR1 is LNHNV, CDR2 YYDKDF, per germline (reference sequence). V was clipped by 4 bases and J by 9 bases, with 16 bases between them. The DNA for the CDR3 is TGTGCCACCAGCACCGAAGGGACTTACGGTGAGCAGTTCTTC. It encodes CATSTEGTYGEQFF.

The rearrangement uses TRBV19 and TRBJ1-5; no definite D call. The CDR3 consists of 13 residues. The germline V gene encodes CDR1 LNHDA and CDR2 SQIVND (reference sequence). The V end lost 5 bases, the J end lost 9 bases, and 14 bases lay between the germline ends. CDR3 sequence (DNA): TGTGCCAGTAGTGTAGGGAAGAGGCGGCCCCAGCATTTT. As protein: CASSVGKRRPQHF.

The gene calls are TRBV11-3 and TRBJ2-7; weak D call: TRBD2 (6 bases). V was trimmed by 0 bases and J by 3 bases, leaving 15 bases between them. Germline V gene data show CDR1 as SGHNT and CDR2 as YENEEA. CDR3 length equals 16 residues. CDR3 region: CASSLDRKASVYEQYF. CDR3 nucleotide sequence: TGTGCCAGCAGCTTAGATAGGAAGGCTAGCGTCTACGAGCAGTACTTC.

V gene TRBV7-2 combines with J gene TRBJ2-2; no clear D gene. Germline CDR1 and CDR2: SGHTA and FQGNSA. The CDR3 extends over 11 amino acids. Trimming left V 5 bases short and J 5 bases short, with 3 bases between. CDR3 loop: CASSQTGELFF. As DNA, the CDR3 is TGTGCCAGCAGCCAGACCGGGGAGCTGTTTTTT.

This clonotype was observed many times. The V gene is TRBV7-3, the J gene TRBJ2-2; no clear D. The germline V gene encodes CDR1 SGHTA and CDR2 FQGTGA. V lost 5 bases and J lost 6, with 10 bases in between. The CDR3 extends over 13 amino acids. CDR3 nucleotides: TGTGCCAGCAGCCCCAGGAATGCCGGGGAGCTGTTTTTT. Translating it yields CASSPRNAGELFF.

This clonotype rates as medium-sized. V gene TRBV24-1 combines with J gene TRBJ1-2; D gene ambiguous. Trimming pared 1 base from V and 7 bases from J, leaving 3 bases between. Per germline, CDR1 KGHDR and CDR2 SFDVKD. This CDR3 region has 11 residues. The CDR3 reads CATSDFFGYTF. CDR3 bases: TGTGCCACCAGTGATTTCTTTGGCTACACCTTC.

At least ten counts were recorded for this clonotype. The rearrangement links TRBV5-6 to TRBJ2-3; D is undetermined. Germline lookup yields CDR1 SGHDT and CDR2 YYEEEE. The V end was cut by 1 base, the J end by 7 bases, with 13 bases between. The CDR3 is 14 residues long. This CDR3 reads CASSLLRPPYTQYF. The CDR3, as DNA: TGTGCCAGCAGCTTGCTCAGGCCCCCATATACGCAGTATTTT.

J is TRBJ2-7 and V is TRBV7-2, with D uncertain. The CDR3 length is 11 residues. Trimming stripped 7 bases from V and 3 bases from J, with 7 bases between. Germline V CDR1 and CDR2: SGHTA, FQGNSA. In DNA, the CDR3 is TGTGCCAGCACCACGTTCTACGAGCAGTACTTC. This sequence encodes CASTTFYEQYF.

This clonotype was detected many times. The chain joins TRBV28 to TRBJ2-2; D is perhaps TRBD2 (6 bases). Between the trimmed V and J ends, which lost 7 bases and 2 bases, there was a span of 14 bases. Germline CDR1 reads MDHEN; CDR2 reads SYDVKM. CDR3 size: 15 residues. This chain's CDR3 is CASNPWGENTGELFF. In DNA, the CDR3 is TGTGCCAGCAACCCTTGGGGGGAAAACACCGGGGAGCTGTTTTTT.

This clonotype was recorded many times. V gene TRBV6-2 or TRBV6-3 combines with J gene TRBJ2-7; D is ambiguous. Germline CDR1 reads MNHEY; CDR2 reads SVGEGT. The CDR3 sequence is 14 residues long. V was cut by 7 bases and J by 2 bases, with 15 bases left in between. CDR3 in DNA: TGTGCCAGCACCCCTCAGGCACAGACCTACGAGCAGTACTTC. Translating gives CASTPQAQTYEQYF.

The chain carries TRBV7-9 and TRBJ1-1; D uncertain. Trimming cost V 1 base and J 1 base, with 4 bases left between them. Germline V gives CDR1 SEHNR, CDR2 FQNEAQ (reference sequence). The CDR3 consists of 13 residues. CDR3 loop: CASSLEANTEAFF. CDR3 DNA: TGTGCCAGCAGCTTAGAGGCGAACACTGAAGCTTTCTTT.

On this clonotype itself: Its ends do not fully match the called genes, so a read error is possible. The chain uses TRBV5-1 and TRBJ1-5, with D tentatively TRBD1 (5 bases). This CDR3 is built from 14 residues. Germline-derived CDR1 and CDR2 are SGHRS and YFSETQ. The CDR3 sequence: CASSEGPEARPHHF. The DNA for the CDR3 is TGCGCCAGTAGCGAGGGGCCGGAAGCGAGGCCCCATCATTTT.

This clonotype appeared a few times. The chain links TRBV5-4 to TRBJ2-3; 14 nucleotides agree with TRBD2. CDR3 length: 17 residues. From germline, CDR1 is SGHNT and CDR2 YYREEE (reference sequence). Trimming at V came to 4 bases and at J to 4 bases, leaving 8 bases not matched to a gene. The CDR3: CASSPAGTSGSSDTQYF. The CDR3 DNA is TGTGCCAGCAGCCCCGCTGGGACTAGCGGGAGCTCAGATACGCAGTATTTT.

Notes on this clonotype: Germline and junction disagree at one end, which may indicate a read error. The rearrangement joins TRBV6-1 to TRBJ2-7, with D possibly being TRBD1 (5 bases). CDR3 length: 15 amino acids. CDR1 is MNHNS, CDR2 SASEGT, per germline. The CDR3 region has the DNA TGTACCAGCAAGCCTACGTTCGCTCAGGGTTACCCGCAGTACTTC. It translates to CTSKPTFAQGYPQYF.

This clonotype showed up many times. V and J are TRBV5-1 and TRBJ2-3; D is possibly TRBD2 (6 bases). The CDR3 is made up of 15 amino acids. The V and J ends lost 4 bases and 4 bases respectively, with 16 bases between them. CDR1 and CDR2 (germline): SGHRS, YFSETQ. DNA for the CDR3: TGCGCCAGCAGCCGGACGGGACTCCCGGCAGATACGCAGTATTTT. It encodes CASSRTGLPADTQYF.